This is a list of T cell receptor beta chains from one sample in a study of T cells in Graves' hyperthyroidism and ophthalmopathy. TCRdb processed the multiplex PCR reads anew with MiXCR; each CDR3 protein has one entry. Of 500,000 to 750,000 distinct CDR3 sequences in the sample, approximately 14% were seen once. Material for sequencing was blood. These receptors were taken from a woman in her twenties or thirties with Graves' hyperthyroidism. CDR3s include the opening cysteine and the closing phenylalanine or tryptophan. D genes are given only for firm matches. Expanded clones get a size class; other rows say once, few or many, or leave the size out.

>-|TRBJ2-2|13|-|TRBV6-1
CASSPGRTGELFF
TGTGCCAGCAGTCCGGGTAGGACCGGGGAGCTGTTTTTT
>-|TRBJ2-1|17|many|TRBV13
CASSYTSGSNPNNEQFF
TGTGCCAGCAGCTACACCTCCGGGTCTAACCCGAACAATGAGCAGTTCTTC
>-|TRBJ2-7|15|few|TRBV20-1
CSATTRGTAVAEQYF
TGCAGTGCCACGACTAGGGGGACCGCAGTGGCGGAGCAGTACTTC
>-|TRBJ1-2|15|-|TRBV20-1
CSARSSGAANYGYTF
TGCAGTGCTAGATCGTCGGGCGCCGCTAACTATGGCTACACCTTC
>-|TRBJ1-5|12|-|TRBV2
CASNRGSEPQHF
TGTGCCAGCAATCGGGGATCTGAGCCCCAGCATTTT
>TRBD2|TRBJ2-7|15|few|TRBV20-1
CSANRLAGGFGEQYF
TGCAGTGCTAACCGACTAGCGGGAGGTTTCGGTGAGCAGTACTTC
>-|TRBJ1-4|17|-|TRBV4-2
CASSQGHRTVSNEKLFF
TGTGCCAGCAGCCAAGGGCACAGGACCGTCTCGAATGAAAAACTGTTTTTT
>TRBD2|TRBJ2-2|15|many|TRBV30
CAWRLAGTNTGELFF
TGTGCCTGGAGGCTAGCGGGGACGAACACCGGGGAGCTGTTTTTT
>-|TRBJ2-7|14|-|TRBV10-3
CAITAGVDRYEQYF
TGTGCCATCACTGCGGGAGTGGACAGGTACGAGCAGTACTTC
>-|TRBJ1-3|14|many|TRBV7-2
CASSLVLPGNTIYF
TGTGCCAGCAGCTTAGTACTTCCCGGAAACACCATATATTTT
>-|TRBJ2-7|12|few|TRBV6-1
CASRARVDEQYF
TGTGCCAGCAGAGCCAGGGTCGACGAGCAGTACTTC
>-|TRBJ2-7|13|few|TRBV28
CASSSGLPTRQYF
TGTGCCAGCAGTTCCGGACTGCCAACTCGGCAGTACTTC
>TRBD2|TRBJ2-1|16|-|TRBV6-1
CASNGFGLAVDNEQFF
TGTGCCAGCAACGGGTTTGGACTAGCGGTAGACAATGAGCAGTTCTTC
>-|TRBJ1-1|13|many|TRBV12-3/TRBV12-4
CASQSGSFTEAFF
TGTGCCAGCCAATCAGGGTCGTTCACTGAAGCTTTCTTT
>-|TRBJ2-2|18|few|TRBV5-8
CASSALLDMAINTGELFF
TGTGCCAGCAGCGCACTACTGGACATGGCGATCAACACCGGGGAGCTGTTTTTT
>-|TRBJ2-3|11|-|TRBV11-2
CASSLDVTQYF
TGTGCCAGCAGCTTAGACGTTACGCAGTATTTT
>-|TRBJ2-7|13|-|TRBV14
CASSQDSGVEQYF
TGTGCCAGCAGCCAAGATTCCGGGGTCGAGCAGTACTTC
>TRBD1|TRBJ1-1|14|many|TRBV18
CASSPMTGDTEAFF
TGTGCCAGCTCACCAATGACAGGGGACACTGAAGCTTTCTTT
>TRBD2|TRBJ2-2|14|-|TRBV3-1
CASSSISGAGELFF
TGTGCCAGCAGCTCTATAAGCGGGGCCGGGGAGCTGTTTTTT
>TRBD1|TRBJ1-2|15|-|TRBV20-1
CSARHNAGQGQGYTF
TGCAGTGCTAGACATAACGCCGGACAGGGGCAGGGCTACACCTTC
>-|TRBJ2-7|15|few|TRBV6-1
CASSTSGTGLYEQYF
TGTGCCAGCAGTACCTCCGGGACCGGGCTCTACGAGCAGTACTTC
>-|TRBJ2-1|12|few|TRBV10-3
CAIGSPLGEQFF
TGTGCCATCGGGTCTCCCTTGGGTGAGCAGTTCTTC
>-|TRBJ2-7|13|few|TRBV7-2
CASSPGDLYEQYF
TGTGCCAGCAGCCCCGGGGATCTCTACGAGCAGTACTTC
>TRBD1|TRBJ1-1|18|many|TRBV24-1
CATSDFVRRQGSWTEAFF
TGTGCCACCAGTGATTTTGTTCGCCGACAGGGGTCTTGGACTGAAGCTTTCTTT
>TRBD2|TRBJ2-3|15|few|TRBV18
CASSSREGNTDTQYF
TGTGCCAGCTCATCGCGGGAGGGGAACACAGATACGCAGTATTTT
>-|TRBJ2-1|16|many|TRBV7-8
CASSLWPRNSYNEQFF
TGTGCCAGCAGCTTATGGCCGAGGAACTCCTACAATGAGCAGTTCTTC
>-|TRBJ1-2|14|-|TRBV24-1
CATSDLSRPIGYTF
TGTGCCACCAGTGATTTGAGCAGGCCTATTGGCTACACCTTC
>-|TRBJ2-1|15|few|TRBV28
CASYDGVIPYNEQFF
TGTGCCAGTTATGATGGAGTCATTCCCTACAATGAGCAGTTCTTC
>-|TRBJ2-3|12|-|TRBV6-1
CASGRGGDTQYF
TGTGCCAGCGGAAGGGGGGGAGATACGCAGTATTTT
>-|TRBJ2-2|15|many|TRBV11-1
CASSLAIRRTGELFF
TGTGCCAGCAGCTTAGCGATTCGAAGGACCGGGGAGCTGTTTTTT
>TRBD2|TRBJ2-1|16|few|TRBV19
CASSRLAGKSYNEQFF
TGTGCCAGTAGTAGACTAGCGGGTAAATCCTACAATGAGCAGTTCTTC
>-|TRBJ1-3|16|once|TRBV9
CASSVGAILSGNTIYF
TGTGCCAGCAGCGTAGGTGCCATTCTCTCTGGAAACACCATATATTTT
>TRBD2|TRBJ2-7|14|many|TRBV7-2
CASSFSTSVLEQYF
TGTGCCAGCAGCTTTTCGACTAGCGTTCTAGAGCAGTACTTC
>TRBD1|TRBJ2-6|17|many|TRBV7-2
CASSLRTGSSGANVLTF
TGTGCCAGCAGCTTAAGGACAGGATCCTCTGGGGCCAACGTCCTGACTTTC
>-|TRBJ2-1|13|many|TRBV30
CAWSVRSDNEQFF
TGTGCCTGGAGTGTACGCAGCGACAATGAGCAGTTCTTC
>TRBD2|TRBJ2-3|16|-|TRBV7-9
CASSAGTSGITDTRYF
TGTGCCAGCAGCGCCGGGACTAGCGGTATCACAGATACGCGGTATTTT
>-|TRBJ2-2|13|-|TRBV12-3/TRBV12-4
CASSYVQTGELFF
TGTGCCAGCAGTTACGTGCAGACCGGGGAGCTGTTTTTT
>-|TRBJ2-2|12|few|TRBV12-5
CASRLDTGELFF
TGTGCTAGTCGGCTCGACACCGGGGAGCTGTTTTTT
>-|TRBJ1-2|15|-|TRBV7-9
CASSLGLDSFYGYTF
TGTGCCAGCAGCTTAGGTCTCGACAGCTTCTATGGCTACACCTTC
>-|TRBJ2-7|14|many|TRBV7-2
CASSLVRDRYEQYF
TGTGCCAGCAGCTTAGTTAGGGATCGGTACGAGCAGTACTTC
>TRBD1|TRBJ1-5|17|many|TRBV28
CASTDRTGGLTTQPQHF
TGTGCCAGCACTGACCGGACAGGGGGCTTAACGACCCAGCCCCAGCATTTT
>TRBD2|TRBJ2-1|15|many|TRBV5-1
CASSPGTSAYNEQFF
TGCGCCAGCAGCCCTGGGACTAGCGCATACAATGAGCAGTTCTTC
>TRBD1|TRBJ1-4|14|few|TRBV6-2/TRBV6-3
CASSQDRGDEKLFF
TGTGCCAGCAGTCAGGACAGGGGGGACGAAAAACTGTTTTTT
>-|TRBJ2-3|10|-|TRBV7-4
CASSRPVEYF
TGTGCCAGCAGCCGACCGGTCGAGTATTTT
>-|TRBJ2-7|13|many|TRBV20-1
CSARFGGTYEQYF
TGCAGTGCTAGATTCGGCGGGACCTACGAGCAGTACTTC
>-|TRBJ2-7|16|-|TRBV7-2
CASSQGGGRGMYEQYF
TGCGCCAGCAGCCAAGGGGGGGGCAGGGGGATGTACGAGCAGTACTTC
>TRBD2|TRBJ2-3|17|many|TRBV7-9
CASRPPPVRREMDTQYF
TGTGCCAGCAGACCCCCCCCGGTGAGGCGGGAGATGGATACGCAGTATTTT
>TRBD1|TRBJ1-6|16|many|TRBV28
CASSSPATGGGSPLHF
TGTGCCAGCAGTTCCCCCGCGACAGGGGGCGGTTCACCCCTCCACTTT
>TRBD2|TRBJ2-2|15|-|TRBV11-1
CASSRSGRRTGELFF
TGTGCCAGCAGCCGTAGCGGGAGACGGACTGGGGAGCTGTTTTTT
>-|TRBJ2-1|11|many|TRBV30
CAWSVYHGQFF
TGTGCCTGGAGTGTATATCACGGGCAGTTCTTC
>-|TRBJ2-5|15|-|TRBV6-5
CASSVSRGWQETQYF
TGTGCCAGCAGCGTCAGTCGGGGTTGGCAAGAGACCCAGTACTTC
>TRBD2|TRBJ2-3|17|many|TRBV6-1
CASSEALSASGRNTQYF
TGTGCCAGCAGTGAAGCGCTATCGGCTAGCGGGAGGAATACGCAGTATTTT
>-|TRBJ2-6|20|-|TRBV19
CASTSLAGPTPRSGANVLTF
TGTGCCAGTACCTCCCTGGCTGGCCCTACCCCCCGCTCTGGGGCCAACGTCCTGACTTTC
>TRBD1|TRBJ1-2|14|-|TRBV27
CASSFQGAWAGYTF
TGTGCCAGCAGTTTTCAGGGGGCTTGGGCGGGCTACACCTTC